A single sample is the source of the 28 T cell receptor beta chains below, sequenced in a study of memory CD4+ T cells and cytomegalovirus serostatus. The sort gate was single viable CD3+CD4+CD8-CD45RO+ cells for memory CD4+ T cells. Measured with immunoSEQ multiplex PCR; TCRdb has only the in-frame clones, and not every one. The sample carries tens of thousands of clones, approximately 71% recorded once. The sequencing sample was made of memory CD4+ T cells from blood. These receptors all come from an adult in good health and CMV-seronegative.

The V gene is TRBV7-2, the J gene TRBJ1-1, with 7 bases identical to TRBD1. The germline V gene encodes CDR1 SGHTA and CDR2 FQGNSA. CDR3 size: 13 residues. V was pared by 1 base and J by 10 bases, with 6 bases of the junction left unmatched. CDR3 DNA sequence: TGTGCCAGCAGCTTAGGGCAGGGGGTTGCAGCTTTCTTT. This encodes CASSLGQGVAAFF.

V and J are TRBV19 and TRBJ1-5, with 7 positions matching TRBD1. This CDR3 has 14 amino acids. The germline V gene encodes CDR1 LNHDA and CDR2 SQIVND (reference sequence). With 7 bases clipped from V and 2 bases from J, the junction kept 5 bases outside the gene matches. The CDR3: CASNPGQGNQPQHF. The DNA for the CDR3 is TGTGCCAGTAACCCAGGACAGGGCAATCAGCCCCAGCATTTT.

The V and J genes are TRBV7-2 and TRBJ1-4, with 8 bases fitting TRBD1. Germline trimming cut 3 bases from V and 0 bases from J; bases unmatched to any gene: 6. This CDR3 has 17 amino acids. Germline assignment: CDR1 SGHTA and CDR2 FQGNSA. Here the CDR3 reads CASSLPRDRPTNEKLFF. The CDR3 DNA sequence: TGTGCCAGCAGCTTGCCCAGGGACAGGCCAACTAATGAAAAACTGTTTTTT.

The chain is built from TRBV11-1 and TRBJ2-3, with a weak D call TRBD2 (5 bases). This CDR3 region has 13 residues. Trimming cost V 8 bases and J 2 bases, with 11 bases left between them. The germline V gene encodes CDR1 SGHAT and CDR2 FQDESV (reference sequence). The CDR3 DNA reads TGTGCCAGCCTCCGGGATTACACAGATACGCAGTATTTT. As protein: CASLRDYTDTQYF.

This clone occurred a few times. The DNA for the CDR3 is TGTGCCAGCAGCCAAGATTGGGGTGACACTGAAGCTTTCTTT. Translated, it gives CASSQDWGDTEAFF. V usage is TRBV14 and J usage is TRBJ1-1; no reliable D call. Trimming took off 0 bases at V and 3 bases at J, with 8 bases between the two ends. The germline V gene encodes CDR1 SGHDN and CDR2 FVKESK. The CDR3 consists of 14 residues.

This rearrangement joins TRBV19 to TRBJ1-6; D is ambiguous. The germline V gene has CDR1 LNHDA and CDR2 SQIVND (reference sequence). The CDR3 consists of 13 residues. V lost 7 bases and J 11 bases, leaving 15 bases between the germline ends. DNA of the CDR3: TGTGCCAGTACGGAAGGACGAACGACACCCCTCCACTTT. Protein: CASTEGRTTPLHF.

This chain connects TRBV21-1 to TRBJ1-5. TRBV21-1 corresponds to a pseudogene. There are 14 residues in the CDR3. CDR3 DNA sequence: TGTGCCAGCGACCTCGGGAGGGGCAATCAGCCCCAGCATTTT. This sequence encodes CASDLGRGNQPQHF.

This chain connects TRBV2 to TRBJ2-7; possibly TRBD1 for D (6 bases). From germline, CDR1 is SNHLY and CDR2 FYNNEI. Deletions cut 6 bases from V and 3 bases from J, with 12 bases between. The CDR3 is 13 residues long. CDR3 amino acids: CASRATGVYEQYF. CDR3 sequence (DNA): TGTGCCAGCAGAGCGACAGGAGTCTACGAGCAGTACTTC.

The J gene is TRBJ2-7, the V gene TRBV7-2, with D possibly TRBD1 on 8 matching bases. The CDR3 totals 15 residues. CDR1 SGHTA and CDR2 FQGNSA come from the germline V gene. Trimming took off 1 base at V and 3 bases at J, with 13 bases between the two ends. The CDR3 here is CASSLGNRGGYEQYF. In DNA form, the CDR3 reads TGTGCCAGCAGCTTAGGAAACAGGGGGGGCTACGAGCAGTACTTC.

The chain recombines TRBV6-6 with TRBJ2-2; D may be TRBD1 or TRBD2 (5 bases each). Trimming stripped 7 bases from V and 4 bases from J, with 7 bases between. Germline CDR1 reads MNHNY; CDR2 reads SVGAGI (reference sequence). The CDR3 consists of 12 residues. CDR3 sequence: CASKGTTGELFF. The CDR3 DNA is TGTGCCAGCAAGGGGACCACCGGGGAGCTGTTTTTT.

The rearrangement joins TRBV7-9 to TRBJ2-1; D is possibly TRBD2 (7 bases). Trimming left V 1 base short and J 0 bases short, with 16 bases between. There are 18 residues in the CDR3. From germline, CDR1 is SEHNR and CDR2 FQNEAQ (reference sequence). CDR3 DNA sequence: TGTGCCAGCAGCTTAGGGGTCGGGGGGCGCCTCTCCTACAATGAGCAGTTCTTC. Translation: CASSLGVGGRLSYNEQFF.

CDR3 protein: CASRWQETQYF. For the CDR3, the DNA is TGTGCCAGCAGGTGGCAAGAGACCCAGTACTTC. The chain is built from TRBV11-2 and TRBJ2-5; D unclear. Germline lookup yields CDR1 SGHAT and CDR2 FQNNGV. Trimming took off 6 bases at V and 2 bases at J, with 4 bases between the two ends. The CDR3 totals 11 residues.

The chain carries TRBV5-1 and TRBJ2-1; 7 bases are shared with TRBD1. Germline CDR1 reads SGHRS; CDR2 reads YFSETQ. This CDR3 spans 16 amino acids. V was clipped by 0 bases and J by 7 bases; unmatched bases: 10. The chain's CDR3 is CASSLGRTGFGNEQFF. CDR3 coding DNA: TGCGCCAGCAGCTTGGGTCGGACAGGCTTTGGGAATGAGCAGTTCTTC. Full variable domain (remainder filled in from reference TRBV5-1 and TRBJ2-1): KAGVTQTPRYLIKTRGQQVTLSCSPISGHRSVSWYQQTPGQGLQFLFEYFSETQRNKGNFPGRFSGRQFSNSRSEMNVSTLELGDSALYLCASSLGRTGFGNEQFFGPGTRLTVL.

The CDR3 here is CASSRGQGSEAFF. For the CDR3, the DNA is TGTGCCAGCAGCCGAGGACAGGGCTCTGAAGCTTTCTTT. The chain has TRBV28 and TRBJ1-1, with 8 bases matching TRBD1. CDR3 length equals 13 residues. Trimming took 6 bases from V and 6 from J; bases not matched to a gene: 6. Germline-derived CDR1 and CDR2 are MDHEN and SYDVKM.

The chain carries TRBV7-9 and TRBJ1-4; D is possibly TRBD1 (5 bases). Germline CDR1 SEHNR, CDR2 FQNEAQ (reference sequence). This CDR3 contains 15 residues. Trimming left V 1 base short and J 5 bases short, with 11 bases between. The CDR3: CASSLGGTENEKLFF. The CDR3 DNA reads as TGTGCCAGCAGCTTAGGTGGGACGGAGAATGAAAAACTGTTTTTT. Variable domain in full (rest from reference TRBV7-9 and TRBJ1-4): DTGVSQNPRHKITKRGQNVTFRCDPISEHNRLYWYRQTLGQGPEFLTYFQNEAQLEKSRLLSDRFSAERPKGSFSTLEIQRTEQGDSAMYLCASSLGGTENEKLFFGSGTQLSVL.

The chain has TRBV18 and TRBJ2-3; D is possibly TRBD1 (5 bases). There are 16 residues in the CDR3. The germline gives CDR1 KGHSH, CDR2 LQKENI. V lost 4 bases, J lost 1 base, and 15 bases lay in between. DNA of the CDR3: TGTGCCAGCTCACGACAGCCCAAAGGAGGCACAGATACGCAGTATTTT. It specifies CASSRQPKGGTDTQYF.

This clone has more than one count but fewer than ten. V and J are TRBV9 and TRBJ2-7; maybe TRBD2 (6 bases). V was trimmed by 0 bases and J by 4 bases, leaving 11 bases between them. CDR1 is SGDLS, CDR2 YYNGEE, per germline. The CDR3 sequence is 14 residues long. The CDR3, as DNA: TGTGCCAGCAGCGTAGAGGGAGGCCGGTACGAGCAGTACTTC. Its translation: CASSVEGGRYEQYF.

The rearrangement joins TRBV5-4 to TRBJ1-1, with D maybe TRBD1 (6 bases). With 4 bases removed from V and 0 bases from J, the gap between germline ends came to 10 bases. In germline, CDR1 is SGHNT, CDR2 YYREEE (reference sequence). This CDR3 comprises 14 residues. The CDR3 reads CASSAGALNTEAFF. The CDR3 coding sequence is TGTGCCAGCAGCGCAGGGGCTTTGAACACTGAAGCTTTCTTT.

This clone has just a few counts. The gene calls are TRBV2 and TRBJ2-3, with D possibly being TRBD1 (6 bases). The V end was cut by 6 bases, the J end by 0 bases, with 16 bases between. The germline V gene has CDR1 SNHLY and CDR2 FYNNEI. The CDR3 has 16 amino acids. The CDR3 coding sequence is TGTGCCAGCAGCCTTTCCCCCACAGGGAGCACAGATACGCAGTATTTT. Amino acid sequence: CASSLSPTGSTDTQYF. Full variable domain (missing parts from reference TRBV2 and TRBJ2-3): EPEVTQTPSHQVTQMGQEVILRCVPISNHLYFYWYRQILGQKVEFLVSFYNNEISEKSEIFDDQFSVERPDGSNFTLKIRSTKLEDSAMYFCASSLSPTGSTDTQYFGPGTRLTVL.

The chain links TRBV7-8 to TRBJ1-2; 11 positions agree with TRBD1. The ends lost 5 bases at V and 6 bases at J; junction bases unmatched: 14. CDR1 and CDR2 (germline): SGHVS, FQNEAQ. The CDR3 runs 17 residues. The CDR3 region is CASSTNAGQGVENGYTF. In DNA, the CDR3 is TGTGCCAGCAGCACCAACGCGGGACAGGGGGTTGAGAATGGCTACACCTTC.

The V call is TRBV15, the J call TRBJ2-2, with TRBD2 matching 15 bases. CDR1 and CDR2 from the germline V gene are LNHNV and YYDKDF (reference sequence). V lost 0 bases and J lost 1; bases outside the gene matches: 3. The CDR3 length is 19 residues. The chain's CDR3 is CATSRDGGLAGGNTGELFF. DNA for the CDR3: TGTGCCACCAGCAGAGATGGGGGACTAGCGGGAGGGAACACCGGGGAGCTGTTTTTT.

The chain employs TRBV5-6 and TRBJ2-4; D gene ambiguous. The germline CDR1 and CDR2 sequences are SGHDT and YYEEEE. V was trimmed by 7 bases and J by 7 bases, leaving 12 bases between them. The CDR3 is 12 residues long. The CDR3 loop reads CASREDGNIQYF. CDR3 sequence (DNA): TGTGCCAGCCGAGAGGACGGGAACATTCAGTACTTC.

The table lists this clone with a few counts. The V gene is TRBV2, the J gene TRBJ2-4; TRBD2 aligns across 12 bases. Germline V gene sequence: CDR1 SNHLY, CDR2 FYNNEI. This CDR3 spans 17 amino acids. V trimming: 2 bases; J trimming: 1 base; junction bases outside the gene matches: 3. The CDR3 loop reads CASSELAGGPAKNIQYF. The CDR3 DNA is TGTGCCAGCAGTGAACTAGCGGGAGGGCCTGCCAAAAACATTCAGTACTTC.

The rearrangement links TRBV27 to TRBJ2-7, with D perhaps matching TRBD1 (6 bases). V was cut by 3 bases and J by 4 bases, with 10 bases left in between. The CDR3 has 13 residues. Germline V gene lookup returns CDR1 MNHEY and CDR2 SMNVEV (reference sequence). This chain's CDR3 is CASSLQGRYEQYF. CDR3 DNA: TGTGCCAGCAGTTTGCAGGGGCGGTACGAGCAGTACTTC.

V is TRBV5-1 and J is TRBJ1-6, with a weak D call TRBD1 (6 bases). The CDR3 totals 15 residues. Germline lookup yields CDR1 SGHRS and CDR2 YFSETQ. Trimming removed 2 bases at V and 8 bases at J, with 14 bases between. The CDR3 reads CASSLNRVEDSPLHF. Here the CDR3 DNA reads TGCGCCAGCAGCTTAAACAGGGTTGAGGATTCACCCCTCCACTTT.

This clone was recorded a few times. The genes are TRBV6-1 and TRBJ1-1, with TRBD1 as a possible D gene (5 bases). Germline CDR1 reads MNHNS; CDR2 reads SASEGT. V dropped 7 bases and J dropped 7 bases, with 16 bases sitting between them. The CDR3 is made up of 13 amino acids. The CDR3 DNA sequence: TGTGCCAGCACTCTAGCAGGTAGGGGTGAAGCTTTCTTT. Amino acids: CASTLAGRGEAFF.

The chain links TRBV28 to TRBJ1-5; weak D call: TRBD1 (5 bases). Trimming took 3 bases from V and 6 from J, leaving 12 bases between them. CDR1 is MDHEN, CDR2 SYDVKM, per germline. The CDR3 totals 14 residues. CDR3 nucleotide sequence: TGTGCCAGCAGTTTTGTGGAGGGGATTCAGCCCCAGCATTTT. This gives the protein CASSFVEGIQPQHF.

The chain combines TRBV6-5 with TRBJ2-7; D is perhaps TRBD1 or TRBD2 (5 bases each). Deletions cut 4 bases from V and 3 bases from J, with 16 bases between. CDR3 size: 15 residues. Germline V gene sequence: CDR1 MNHEY, CDR2 SVGAGI. CDR3 DNA: TGTGCCAGCAGTTCCGAGGGGTCTCTCTTCTACGAGCAGTACTTC. Translated, it gives CASSSEGSLFYEQYF.